The rows below give T cell receptor beta chains drawn from one sample of a study of blood T cell repertoires in COVID-19. Clones were read by immunoSEQ multiplex PCR, and TCRdb kept only the in-frame ones, dropping some. The sample consists of about 160,000 clones, 80% to 95% of them appearing once. Sequencing used peripheral blood. These receptors all come from a woman aged 45-65 years with acute or convalescent COVID-19. Both conserved end residues are part of each CDR3. D genes are given only for firm matches. The size entry is marked missing in some rows and otherwise reads once, few, many or a size class.

TRBJ1-2,TRBV24-1,-,TRBD1,CATSDPHGTGSNYGYTF,TGTGCCACCAGTGATCCTCACGGGACAGGCTCTAACTATGGCTACACCTTC
TRBJ1-2,TRBV6-6,-,-,CASSYSLRGGYGYTF,TGTGCCAGCAGTTACTCTTTAAGAGGGGGATATGGCTACACCTTC
TRBJ2-5,TRBV7-9,-,-,CASSFFVQGQETQYF,TGTGCCAGCAGCTTCTTCGTTCAGGGGCAAGAGACCCAGTACTTC
TRBJ2-3,TRBV27,-,TRBD1,CASSTTSPGQVTDTQYF,TGTGCCAGCAGTACAACTTCCCCGGGACAGGTCACAGATACGCAGTATTTT
TRBJ1-6,TRBV6-5,-,TRBD1,CASSPGQVRSPLHF,TGTGCCAGCAGTCCGGGACAGGTTAGATCACCCCTCCACTTT
TRBJ2-2,TRBV5-5,-,-,CASSRPRDRPGELFF,TGTGCCAGCAGCCGTCCCAGGGATCGTCCCGGGGAGCTGTTTTTT
TRBJ2-1,TRBV3-1/TRBV3-2,-,TRBD2,CASSQSPTSVNEQFF,TGTGCCAGCAGCCAATCGCCCACTAGCGTCAATGAGCAGTTCTTC
TRBJ2-2,TRBV7-8,-,-,CASSFRWNTGELFF,TGTGCCAGCAGCTTTAGATGGAACACCGGGGAGCTGTTTTTT
TRBJ2-7,TRBV6-6,-,-,CASSYVSSYEQYF,TGTGCCAGCAGTTACGTGAGCTCCTACGAGCAGTACTTC
TRBJ2-2,TRBV5-1,-,-,CASSFHLGTGELFF,TGCGCCAGCAGCTTCCACCTAGGCACCGGGGAGCTGTTTTTT
TRBJ1-6,TRBV5-6,few,-,CASSLIPDSPLHF,TGTGCCAGCAGCTTAATCCCCGATTCACCCCTCCACTTT
TRBJ2-1,TRBV7-8,-,-,CASSLAYYEQFF,TGTGCCAGCAGCTTAGCGTACTATGAGCAGTTCTTC
TRBJ1-5,TRBV7-8,-,-,CASSLPRQRNQPQHF,TGTGCCAGCAGCCTACCTCGACAGCGCAATCAGCCCCAGCATTTT
TRBJ1-1,TRBV6-5,-,-,CASLNKQGTEAFF,TGTGCCAGCCTAAATAAGCAGGGGACTGAAGCTTTCTTT
TRBJ1-6,TRBV19,-,-,CASSIILGGAENSPLHF,TGTGCCAGTAGTATAATTTTAGGGGGGGCGGAAAATTCACCCCTCCACTTT
TRBJ1-2,TRBV19,few,TRBD1,CASSLGTGGASGYTF,TGTGCCAGTAGTTTAGGGACAGGGGGCGCGAGCGGCTACACCTTC
TRBJ2-2,TRBV7-3,-,TRBD2,CASSLRLAANTGELFF,TGTGCCAGCAGCTTAAGACTAGCGGCGAACACCGGGGAGCTGTTTTTT
TRBJ2-7,TRBV3-1/TRBV3-2,-,-,CASSRGTENYEQYF,TGTGCCAGCAGTCGCGGGACGGAAAACTACGAGCAGTACTTC
TRBJ1-4,TRBV20-1,-,-,CSAKSGEKLFF,TGCAGTGCCAAATCGGGTGAAAAACTGTTTTTT
TRBJ1-1,TRBV19,-,-,CASSIGPSLLAFF,TGTGCCAGTAGTATTGGCCCCTCGTTGTTAGCTTTCTTT
TRBJ1-1,TRBV5-6,-,-,CASSAGQFEAFF,TGTGCCAGCAGCGCCGGACAGTTTGAAGCTTTCTTT
TRBJ2-7,TRBV28,-,-,CASIPGSISYEQYF,TGTGCCAGCATACCCGGGTCAATCTCCTACGAGCAGTACTTC
TRBJ1-3,TRBV10-3,-,-,CAVRSLSGNTIYF,TGTGCCGTCAGGAGTCTCTCTGGAAACACCATATATTTT
TRBJ1-4,TRBV9,-,TRBD1,CASSTGTVATNEKLFF,TGTGCCAGCAGCACCGGGACAGTTGCAACTAATGAAAAACTGTTTTTT
TRBJ2-2,TRBV27,few,TRBD1,CASSSAGTGLNTGELFF,TGTGCCAGCAGTTCAGCGGGGACAGGGCTGAACACCGGGGAGCTGTTTTTT
TRBJ2-7,TRBV6-1,-,-,CASSESWGYYEQYF,TGTGCCAGCAGTGAAAGCTGGGGCTACTACGAGCAGTACTTC
TRBJ2-5,TRBV7-9,-,-,CASSFGGLEETQYF,TGTGCCAGCAGCTTCGGGGGACTTGAAGAGACCCAGTACTTC